Presented here are 11 T cell receptor beta chains from one specimen sequenced in a study of blood T cell repertoires in COVID-19 (TCRdb year 2020). Library creation used the immunoSEQ multiplex PCR assay. This immuneACCESS table, as held by TCRdb, lists in-frame sequences with V and J called but not all clones. Of the missing ones, under half trace to an unresolved V gene in checked studies; the others have no known cause. The sample yields 250,000 or so clones; roughly 82% were counted once. The ten largest clonotypes hold 4.7% of the sample. Source material: peripheral blood. Receptors originate from a woman aged 70 to 79 with acute or convalescent COVID-19.

The rearrangement links TRBV6-2 or TRBV6-3 to TRBJ1-5; no firm D call. The CDR3 runs to 14 residues. Between the trimmed V and J ends, which lost 2 bases and 3 bases, there was a span of 8 bases. Germline V lookup: CDR1 MNHEY, CDR2 SVGEGT. The CDR3 coding sequence is TGTGCCAGCAGTTACGCGGGGTTCAATCAGCCCCAGCATTTT. Amino acids: CASSYAGFNQPQHF.

This sequence joins TRBV10-3 and TRBJ1-6; D is perhaps TRBD1 (5 bases). With 0 bases removed from V and 9 bases from J, the gap between germline ends came to 12 bases. This CDR3 is 15 amino acids long. Germline V lookup: CDR1 ENHRY, CDR2 SYGVKD. The CDR3 reads CAISESGGGVSPLHF. CDR3 sequence (DNA): TGTGCCATCAGTGAGTCCGGAGGAGGGGTTTCACCCCTCCACTTT.

V and J are TRBV3-1 (or the pseudogene TRBV3-2) and TRBJ2-3; TRBD1 might be the D (6 bases). Germline CDR1 is LGHDT and CDR2 is YNNKEL (reference sequence). There are 13 residues in the CDR3. The V end lost 6 bases, the J end lost 6 bases, and 13 bases lay between the germline ends. CDR3 nucleotide sequence: TGTGCCAGCAGGCTCTCAAGGGGGGATACGCAGTATTTT. Translating gives CASRLSRGDTQYF.

This clone came up many times. The chain uses TRBV19 and TRBJ1-4; D uncertain. Trimming took off 4 bases at V and 14 bases at J, with 11 bases between the two ends. Germline V gene data show CDR1 as LNHDA and CDR2 as SQIVND (reference sequence). CDR3 length: 11 residues. In DNA form, the CDR3 reads TGTGCCAGTAGTACCCTGGGCAGTCTGTTTTTT. It translates to CASSTLGSLFF.

The V gene is TRBV7-9, the J gene TRBJ2-2; unclear D gene. The germline V gene has CDR1 SEHNR and CDR2 FQNEAQ (reference sequence). With 5 bases removed from V and 0 bases from J, the gap between germline ends came to 10 bases. This CDR3 spans 15 amino acids. The CDR3 spells CASSRGSTNTGELFF. In nucleotides, the CDR3 is TGTGCCAGCAGCCGCGGATCTACGAACACCGGGGAGCTGTTTTTT.

The chain links TRBV6-2 or TRBV6-3 to TRBJ2-3; the match to TRBD2 covers 8 bases. The J segment lost 2 bases and the V segment lost 1 base, leaving 5 bases of the junction unmatched. Germline CDR1 MNHEY, CDR2 SVGEGT. The CDR3 runs 16 residues. DNA for the CDR3: TGTGCCAGCAGTTACTTCCGCGGGGGGATCACAGATACGCAGTATTTT. This encodes CASSYFRGGITDTQYF.

The chain couples TRBV4-3 to TRBJ1-2; tentative D call: TRBD1 (6 bases). The CDR3 covers 13 residues. CDR1 is LGHNA and CDR2 is YSLEER in the germline V gene. Trimming removed 1 base from V and 5 bases from J, with 8 bases in between. The DNA for the CDR3 is TGCGCCAGCAGCCAAGGGACAGAGTATGGCTACACCTTC. This encodes CASSQGTEYGYTF.

V and J are TRBV7-2 and TRBJ2-1; D gene ambiguous. Germline-derived CDR1 and CDR2 are SGHTA and FQGNSA. The CDR3 has 14 amino acids. V lost 0 bases and J lost 1, with 4 bases in between. The CDR3 is CASSLARSYNEQFF. CDR3 sequence (DNA): TGTGCCAGCAGCTTAGCGAGGTCCTACAATGAGCAGTTCTTC.

V is TRBV4-2 and J is TRBJ1-4; no reliable D call. The germline V gene has CDR1 LGHNA and CDR2 YNFKEQ. The CDR3 is made up of 19 amino acids. The V and J ends lost 4 bases and 0 bases respectively, with 21 bases between them. The CDR3 DNA follows: TGTGCCAGCAGCCTTACCCACGGAGGAGGTCCTGCAACTAATGAAAAACTGTTTTTT. Translated, it gives CASSLTHGGGPATNEKLFF.

The chain uses TRBV6-1 and TRBJ1-2; the match to TRBD1 covers 8 bases. V trimming: 2 bases; J trimming: 2 bases; junction bases outside the gene matches: 10. The CDR3 consists of 17 residues. Per germline, CDR1 MNHNS and CDR2 SASEGT. As DNA, the CDR3 is TGTGCCAGCAGTGAAACCAGGGGGCGCGTCAGGAACTATGGCTACACCTTC. It encodes CASSETRGRVRNYGYTF.

In nucleotides, the CDR3 is TGTGCCAGCAGCTTATTGTCAGGGATGTTTCAGCCCCAGCATTTT. It is translated as CASSLLSGMFQPQHF. The chain links TRBV7-2 to TRBJ1-5, with a weak D call TRBD1 (5 bases). This CDR3 has 15 amino acids. Germline assignment: CDR1 SGHTA and CDR2 FQGNSA. Between the trimmed V and J ends, which lost 2 bases and 6 bases, there was a span of 14 bases.